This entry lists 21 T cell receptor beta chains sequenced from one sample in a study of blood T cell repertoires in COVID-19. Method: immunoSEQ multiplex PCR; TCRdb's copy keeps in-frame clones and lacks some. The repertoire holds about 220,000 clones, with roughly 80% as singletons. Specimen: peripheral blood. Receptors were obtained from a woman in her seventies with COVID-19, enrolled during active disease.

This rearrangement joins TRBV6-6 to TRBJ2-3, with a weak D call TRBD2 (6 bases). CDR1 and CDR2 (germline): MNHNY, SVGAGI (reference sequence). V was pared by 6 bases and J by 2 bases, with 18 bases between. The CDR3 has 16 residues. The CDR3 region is CASRSQGLPPTDTQYF. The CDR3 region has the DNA TGTGCCAGCAGGTCCCAGGGACTTCCACCCACAGATACGCAGTATTTT.

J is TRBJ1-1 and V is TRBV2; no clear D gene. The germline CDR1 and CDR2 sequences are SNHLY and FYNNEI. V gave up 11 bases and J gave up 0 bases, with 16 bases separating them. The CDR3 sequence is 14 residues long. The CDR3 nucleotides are TGTGCCTCCCGGAAGGAGTTTTTGAACACTGAAGCTTTCTTT. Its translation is CASRKEFLNTEAFF.

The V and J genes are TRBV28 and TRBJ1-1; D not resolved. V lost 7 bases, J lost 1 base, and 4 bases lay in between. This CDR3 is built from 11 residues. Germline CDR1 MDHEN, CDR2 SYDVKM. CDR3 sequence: CASTGNTEAFF. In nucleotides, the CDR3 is TGTGCCAGCACAGGGAACACTGAAGCTTTCTTT.

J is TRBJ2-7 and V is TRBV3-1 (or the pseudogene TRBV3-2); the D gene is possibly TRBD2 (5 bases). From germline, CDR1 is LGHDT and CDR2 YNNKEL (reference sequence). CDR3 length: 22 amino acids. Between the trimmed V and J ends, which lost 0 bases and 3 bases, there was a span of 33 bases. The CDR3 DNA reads TGTGCCAGCAGCCAAGAGGTCAGAGGGTGGGTTCTCGGCCCCCTCAGCCACTACGAGCAGTACTTC. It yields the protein CASSQEVRGWVLGPLSHYEQYF.

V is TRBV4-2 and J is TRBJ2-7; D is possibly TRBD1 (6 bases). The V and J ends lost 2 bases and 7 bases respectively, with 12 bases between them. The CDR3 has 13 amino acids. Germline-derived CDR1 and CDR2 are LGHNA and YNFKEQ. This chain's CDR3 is CASSQLQGVEQYF. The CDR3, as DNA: TGTGCCAGCAGCCAATTACAGGGAGTGGAGCAGTACTTC.

The CDR3 here is CAIGEALSYNEQFF. The CDR3 DNA reads as TGTGCCATCGGAGAAGCCCTCTCCTACAATGAGCAGTTCTTC. This rearrangement joins TRBV10-3 to TRBJ2-1, with D uncertain. The CDR3 is made up of 14 amino acids. The V gene lost 8 bases and the J gene lost 0 bases, with 11 bases spanning the gap. The germline V gene has CDR1 ENHRY and CDR2 SYGVKD.

CDR3 DNA: TGTGCCAGCAGCGCACAGGGCTCCTACAATGAGCAGTTCTTC. Its protein is CASSAQGSYNEQFF. The chain uses TRBV28 and TRBJ2-1; the D gene is possibly TRBD1 (6 bases). The germline CDR1 and CDR2 sequences are MDHEN and SYDVKM. The CDR3 contains 14 residues. V gave up 6 bases and J gave up 0 bases, with 9 bases separating them.

CDR3 residues: CASRQQGPGEKLFF. As DNA, the CDR3 is TGTGCCAGTAGACAACAGGGCCCCGGAGAAAAACTGTTTTTT. The chain uses TRBV19 and TRBJ1-4; possibly TRBD1 for D (6 bases). Trimming cost V 6 bases and J 8 bases, with 16 bases left between them. The CDR3 covers 14 residues. The germline V gene encodes CDR1 LNHDA and CDR2 SQIVND (reference sequence).

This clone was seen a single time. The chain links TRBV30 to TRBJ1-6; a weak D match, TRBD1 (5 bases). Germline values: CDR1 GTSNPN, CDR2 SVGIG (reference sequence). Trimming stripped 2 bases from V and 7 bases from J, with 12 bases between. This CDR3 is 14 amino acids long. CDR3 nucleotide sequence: TGTGCCTGGAGTAAGGGGAAAGGGAATTCACCCCTCCACTTT. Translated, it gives CAWSKGKGNSPLHF.

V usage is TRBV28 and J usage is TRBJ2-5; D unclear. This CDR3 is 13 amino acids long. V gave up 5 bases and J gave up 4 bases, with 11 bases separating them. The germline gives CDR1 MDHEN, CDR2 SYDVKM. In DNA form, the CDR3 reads TGTGCCAGCAGTCCCGGCGGTATAGAGACCCAGTACTTC. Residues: CASSPGGIETQYF.

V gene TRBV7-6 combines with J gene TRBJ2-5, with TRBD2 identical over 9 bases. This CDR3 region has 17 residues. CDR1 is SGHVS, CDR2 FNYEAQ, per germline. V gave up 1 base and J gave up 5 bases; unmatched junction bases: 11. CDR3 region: CASSLGVAGVIQETQYF. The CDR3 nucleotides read TGTGCCAGCAGCTTAGGGGTAGCGGGAGTAATCCAGGAGACCCAGTACTTC.

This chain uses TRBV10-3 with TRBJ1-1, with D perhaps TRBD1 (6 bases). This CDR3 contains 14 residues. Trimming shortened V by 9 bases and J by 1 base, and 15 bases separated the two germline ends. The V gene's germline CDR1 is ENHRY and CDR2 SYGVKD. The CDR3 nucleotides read TGTGCCATTAGACCTCGACAGGAGAACACTGAAGCTTTCTTT. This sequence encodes CAIRPRQENTEAFF.

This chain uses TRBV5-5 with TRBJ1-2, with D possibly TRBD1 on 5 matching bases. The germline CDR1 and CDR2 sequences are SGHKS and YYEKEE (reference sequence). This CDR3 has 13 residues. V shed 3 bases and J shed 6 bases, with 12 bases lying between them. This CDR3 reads CASSSLAGDGYTF. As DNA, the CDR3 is TGTGCCAGCAGCTCGCTTGCGGGGGATGGCTACACCTTC.

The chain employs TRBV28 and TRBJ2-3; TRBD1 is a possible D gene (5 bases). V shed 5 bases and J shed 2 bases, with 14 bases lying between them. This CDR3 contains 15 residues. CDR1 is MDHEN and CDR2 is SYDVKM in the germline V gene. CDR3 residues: CASSTHKGFTDTQYF. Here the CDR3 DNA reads TGTGCCAGCAGTACTCATAAGGGGTTCACAGATACGCAGTATTTT.

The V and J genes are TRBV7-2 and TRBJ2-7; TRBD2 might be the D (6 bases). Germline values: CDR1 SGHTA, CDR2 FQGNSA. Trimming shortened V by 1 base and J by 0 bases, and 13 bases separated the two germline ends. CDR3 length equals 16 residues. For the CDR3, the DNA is TGTGCCAGCAGCTTAGTTGGCGGGATCAGCTCCTACGAGCAGTACTTC. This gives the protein CASSLVGGISSYEQYF. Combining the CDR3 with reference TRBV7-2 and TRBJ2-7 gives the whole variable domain GAGVSQSPSNKVTEKGKDVELRCDPISGHTALYWYRQSLGQGLEFLIYFQGNSAPDKSGLPSDRFSAERTGGSVSTLTIQRTQQEDSAVYLCASSLVGGISSYEQYFGPGTRLTVT.

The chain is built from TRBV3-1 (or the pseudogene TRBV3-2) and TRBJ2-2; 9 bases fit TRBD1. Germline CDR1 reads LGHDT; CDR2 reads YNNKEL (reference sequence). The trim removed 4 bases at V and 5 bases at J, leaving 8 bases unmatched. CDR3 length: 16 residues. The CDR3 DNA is TGTGCCAGCAGCCTTCGGGGACAGGGCGAAACCGGGGAGCTGTTTTTT. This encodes CASSLRGQGETGELFF.

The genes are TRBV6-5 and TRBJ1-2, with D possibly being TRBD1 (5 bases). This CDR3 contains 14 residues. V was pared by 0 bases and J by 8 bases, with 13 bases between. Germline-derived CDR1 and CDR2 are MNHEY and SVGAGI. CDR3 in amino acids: CASSYSKQVSGYTF. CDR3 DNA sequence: TGTGCCAGCAGTTACTCGAAACAGGTCTCCGGCTACACCTTC.

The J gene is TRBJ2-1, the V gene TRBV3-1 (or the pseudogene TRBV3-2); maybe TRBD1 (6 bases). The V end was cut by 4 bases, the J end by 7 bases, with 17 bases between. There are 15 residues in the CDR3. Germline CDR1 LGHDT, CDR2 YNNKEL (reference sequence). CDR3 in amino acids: CASSPKVSRGNEQFF. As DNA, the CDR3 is TGTGCCAGCAGCCCAAAGGTCAGCAGGGGAAATGAGCAGTTCTTC.

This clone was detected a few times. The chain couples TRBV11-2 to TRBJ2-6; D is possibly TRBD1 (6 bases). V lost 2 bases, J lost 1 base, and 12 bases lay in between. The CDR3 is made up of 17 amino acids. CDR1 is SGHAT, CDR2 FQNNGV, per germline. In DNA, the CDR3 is TGTGCCAGCAGCTTAATAGGACAGCATTCTGGGGCCAACGTCCTGACTTTC. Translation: CASSLIGQHSGANVLTF.

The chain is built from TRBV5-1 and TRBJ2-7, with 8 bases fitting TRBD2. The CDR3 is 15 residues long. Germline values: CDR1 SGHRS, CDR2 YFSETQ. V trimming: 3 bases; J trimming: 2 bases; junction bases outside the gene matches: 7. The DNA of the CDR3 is TGCGCCAGCAGCTATCAAGCGGGAGTCCCCTACGAGCAGTACTTC. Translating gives CASSYQAGVPYEQYF.

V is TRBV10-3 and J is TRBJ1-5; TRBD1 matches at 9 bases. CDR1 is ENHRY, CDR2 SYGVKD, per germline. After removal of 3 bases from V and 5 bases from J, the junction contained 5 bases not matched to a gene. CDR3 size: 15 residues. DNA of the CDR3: TGTGCCATCAGTGATGGACAGGGGAATTATCAGCCCCAGCATTTT. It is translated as CAISDGQGNYQPQHF.